The subject of this entry is one T cell receptor beta chain. The CDR3 totals 14 residues. V dropped 0 bases and J dropped 2 bases, with 8 bases sitting between them. Looked up from germline, CDR1 is LGHDT and CDR2 is YNNKEL (reference sequence). This sample is part of a study of blood T cell repertoires in COVID-19. Generated by immunoSEQ multiplex PCR, the TCRdb table keeps only in-frame clones and is missing some. In the table there are around 310,000 clones, about 91% of which are singletons. The sequence was collected from a woman in her fifties or sixties with acute or convalescent COVID-19. The gene calls are TRBV3-1 (or the pseudogene TRBV3-2) and TRBJ2-7; weak D call: TRBD2 (6 bases). Sequencing was carried out using peripheral blood. The CDR3 DNA reads as TGTGCCAGCAGCCAAGATGCGGGAACCTACGAGCAGTACTTC. Translating gives CASSQDAGTYEQYF.